The 5 T cell receptor beta chains in this list originate from one sample, sequenced in a study of cytomegalovirus exposure and HLA in healthy donors. It was with 60 Vbeta and 13 Jbeta primers that the PCR ran. Here immunoSEQ multiplex PCR was the method, and the copy in TCRdb shows in-frame clones only, minus some. This table has tens of thousands of clones, roughly 75% appearing once. Sample: PBMCs. The source of these receptors is a man aged 35 to 55 in good health and CMV-seronegative.

The V call is TRBV6-1, the J call TRBJ2-7; 13 positions agree with TRBD2. The J segment lost 3 bases and the V segment lost 3 bases, leaving 5 bases of the junction unmatched. This CDR3 is 16 amino acids long. Germline values: CDR1 MNHNS, CDR2 SASEGT. The CDR3 reads CASSEWTSGSFYEQYF. In DNA form, the CDR3 reads TGTGCCAGCAGTGAGTGGACTAGCGGGAGCTTCTACGAGCAGTACTTC.

The chain joins TRBV18 to TRBJ2-7; no clear D. The CDR3 is 14 amino acids. CDR1 is KGHSH, CDR2 LQKENI, per germline. With 4 bases removed from V and 0 bases from J, the gap between germline ends came to 10 bases. The CDR3 DNA is TGTGCCAGCTCACTTTCTCTGAGCTCCTACGAGCAGTACTTC. It encodes CASSLSLSSYEQYF.

This clone appeared a few times. The chain has TRBV6-5 and TRBJ1-2; TRBD1 matches 9 bases. Trimming took 5 bases from V and 3 from J; bases not matched to a gene: 7. CDR3 length: 15 residues. Germline V gene data show CDR1 as MNHEY and CDR2 as SVGAGI. The CDR3 protein is CASSRQTGGYYGYTF. As DNA, the CDR3 is TGTGCCAGCAGTCGACAAACAGGGGGCTACTATGGCTACACCTTC.

This clone appeared a single time. This rearrangement joins TRBV7-9 to TRBJ1-1; D is possibly TRBD1 (5 bases). The CDR3 sequence is 14 residues long. Trimming took off 2 bases at V and 4 bases at J, with 11 bases between the two ends. Germline V gene lookup returns CDR1 SEHNR and CDR2 FQNEAQ (reference sequence). CDR3 nucleotide sequence: TGTGCCAGCAGCTTACCAGGACATCGCACTGAAGCTTTCTTT. It yields the protein CASSLPGHRTEAFF.

The chain carries TRBV2 and TRBJ1-1; the match to TRBD1 covers 7 bases. Germline CDR1 and CDR2: SNHLY and FYNNEI. The trim removed 2 bases at V and 4 bases at J, leaving 7 bases unmatched. The CDR3 runs 15 residues. The CDR3 DNA is TGTGCCAGCAGTGAATTGGCAGGGGGTCTCACTGAAGCTTTCTTT. This encodes CASSELAGGLTEAFF.